Here is one TCR beta chain with its context. No cognate antigen has been identified for it. Per-nucleotide qualities are absent, and no much larger clonotype sits a single base away. This entry is derived from a study of blood T cell repertoires in COVID-19 (dated by TCRdb to 2018 to 2021). At the level of the whole study: Samples from collaborators originated in the United States, Italy and Spain and spanned both the acute and convalescent phases of COVID-19. A freely available public database, intended as a resource for researchers studying the immune response to SARS-CoV-2, is where the repertoires were released. A de-identified subject ID, COVID-19 status, age in years and sex were almost always included in the sample metadata. Where available, HLA class I and class II types were taken from metadata supplied by the sample provider and were not determined by assay-based typing. The material from the prospective study consisted of cDNA or gDNA derived from T cells, B-cell-depleted T cells, or PBMCs. Deeply sampled blood TCRbeta repertoires from subjects exposed to, actively infected with, or recovered from COVID-19 were included in the dataset. The samples were drawn from two sources: the first 160 participants of the ongoing ImmuneRACE study, and 1,000 to 1,500 subjects contributed by 6 global collaborators.

Here is what the overall study found, with its caveats: The quantity of clinical and demographic metadata differed by source and by participant and was supplied without curation.

TCRbeta CDR3 regions were amplified from genomic DNA using the immunoSEQ Assay, a bias-controlled multiplex PCR. Under the source paper's analysis protocol: Within the assay, amplification of reference gene primers was used to estimate how many nucleated cells each sample contained. To quantify the absolute abundance of each unique TCRbeta CDR3 rearrangement, sequence reads were collapsed and filtered. For each sample, productive Simpson clonality was calculated by taking the square root of Simpson's diversity index across productive rearrangements. TCRdb limited this immuneACCESS table to in-frame rearrangements with V and J called. A share of clones is missing; checked studies link under half to unresolved V genes, and the rest is unexplained. V and J calls and clone size are given by that table; D and trimming were obtained from the DNA. The sample table holds roughly 380,000 clones, of which roughly 90% were seen once. The top ten constitute 0.85% to 1.3% of the sample.

Enrolling through a virtual design, the prospective study's participants ranged in age from roughly 18 to 90 years and lived across 24 United States geographic areas. To assign participants to cohorts, the prospective study relied on clinical history that participants themselves reported in a screening survey and a study questionnaire. Exposed participants had been in contact with someone with a PCR-confirmed or clinician-diagnosed COVID-19 case within 2 weeks of study entry. Each participant in the prospective study had whole blood, serum and a nasopharyngeal or oropharyngeal swab collected by mobile phlebotomists. Over an approximately 2-month period, participants in the prospective study had the option of providing additional blood draws and questionnaires. Before DNA extraction, prospective study blood samples were shipped either frozen or at room temperature. The TCR sequence derives from a woman in her thirties who had been exposed to COVID-19. The sequencing sample was made of PBMCs or T cells enriched from blood (not recorded which).

This receptor has the CDR3 CASSSRQGAGQPQHF. The DNA reads as follows: TGTGCCAGCAGCTCTCGACAGGGGGCAGGGCAGCCCCAGCATTTT. Here the chain combines TRBV7-2 and TRBJ1-5, with 10 middle bases fitting TRBD1. CDR1 and CDR2 are drawn from the germline V gene: SGHTA, FQGNSA. V has 4 bases trimmed and J has 7 bases trimmed; junction bases matching no gene number 7. There are 15 amino acids in the CDR3, from cysteine to phenylalanine inclusive. Just CDR3 DNA is preserved here, 45 bases in frame from base 1.